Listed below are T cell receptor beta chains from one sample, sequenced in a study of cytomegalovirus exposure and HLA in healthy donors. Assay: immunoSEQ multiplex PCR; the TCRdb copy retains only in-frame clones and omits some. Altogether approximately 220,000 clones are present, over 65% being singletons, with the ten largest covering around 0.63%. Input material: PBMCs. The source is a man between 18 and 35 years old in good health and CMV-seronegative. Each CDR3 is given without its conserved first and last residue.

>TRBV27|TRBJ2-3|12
ASSFSLSTDTQY
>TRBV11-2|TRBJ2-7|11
ASSRDRNYEQY
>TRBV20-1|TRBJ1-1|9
SARGGSGAF
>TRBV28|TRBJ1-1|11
ASSSYRGTEAF
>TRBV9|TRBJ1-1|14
ASSFRDRTVGTEAF
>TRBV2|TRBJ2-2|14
ASSAWDMGNTGELF
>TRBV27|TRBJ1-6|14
ASGRTGSSYNSPLH
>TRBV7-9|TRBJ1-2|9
ASSMGGAYF
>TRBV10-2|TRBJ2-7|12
ASSGDGTTYEQY
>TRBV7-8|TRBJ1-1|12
ASSLASGNTEAF
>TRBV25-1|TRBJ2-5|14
ASSDVGEGIQETQY
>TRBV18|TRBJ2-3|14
ASSPMTSGSVDTQY
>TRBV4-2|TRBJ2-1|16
ASSQVPAALSSYNEQF
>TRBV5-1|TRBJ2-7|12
ASSLASGRSEQY
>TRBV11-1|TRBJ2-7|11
ASSPMRVNEQY
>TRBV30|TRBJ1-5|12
AWSPGGVNQPQH
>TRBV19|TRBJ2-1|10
ASKSGYNEQF
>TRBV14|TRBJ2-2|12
ASSQQGDTGELF
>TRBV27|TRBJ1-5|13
ASRQGLLSNQPQH
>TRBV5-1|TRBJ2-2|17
ASSLGGHLATANTGELF
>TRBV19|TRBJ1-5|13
ASSYAGTGAQPQH
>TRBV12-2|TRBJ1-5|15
ASRLARVRRGHQPQH
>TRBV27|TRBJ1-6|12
ASSFTGNHSPLH
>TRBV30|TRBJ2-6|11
AWVTSGANVLT
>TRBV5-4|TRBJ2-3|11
ASSRLAGDTQY
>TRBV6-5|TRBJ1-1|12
ASSYSAGYTEAF
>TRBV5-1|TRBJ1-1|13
ASSKPTGQNTEAF
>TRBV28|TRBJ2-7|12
ASSLRGKSYEQY
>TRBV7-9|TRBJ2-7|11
ASSWDSPYEQY
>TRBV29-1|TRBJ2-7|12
SASGSSRGYEQY
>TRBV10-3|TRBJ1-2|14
AISGKQGARNYGYT
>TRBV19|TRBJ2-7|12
ASSIDPRTYEQY
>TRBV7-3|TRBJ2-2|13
ASSLLGQNTGELF
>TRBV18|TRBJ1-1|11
ASSRDKRTEAF
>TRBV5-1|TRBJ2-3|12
ASSPPGVEDTQY
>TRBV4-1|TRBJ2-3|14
ASSPKSGSGTDTQY
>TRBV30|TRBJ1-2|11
AWSVGETYGYT
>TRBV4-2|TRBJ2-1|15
ASSQNAGGGSYNEQF
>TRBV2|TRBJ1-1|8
ASSGEEAF
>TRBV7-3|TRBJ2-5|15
ASSLMGGLAGRETQY
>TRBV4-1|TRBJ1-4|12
ASSPRTDNEKLF
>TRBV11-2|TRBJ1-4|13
ASSLGQVYNEKLF
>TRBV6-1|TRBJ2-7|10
ASSGQGYEQY
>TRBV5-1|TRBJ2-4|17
ASSLKPGLAGEGHSVQY
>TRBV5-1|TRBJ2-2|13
ASRETGDHTGELF
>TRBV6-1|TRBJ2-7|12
ASSYWWPSYEQY